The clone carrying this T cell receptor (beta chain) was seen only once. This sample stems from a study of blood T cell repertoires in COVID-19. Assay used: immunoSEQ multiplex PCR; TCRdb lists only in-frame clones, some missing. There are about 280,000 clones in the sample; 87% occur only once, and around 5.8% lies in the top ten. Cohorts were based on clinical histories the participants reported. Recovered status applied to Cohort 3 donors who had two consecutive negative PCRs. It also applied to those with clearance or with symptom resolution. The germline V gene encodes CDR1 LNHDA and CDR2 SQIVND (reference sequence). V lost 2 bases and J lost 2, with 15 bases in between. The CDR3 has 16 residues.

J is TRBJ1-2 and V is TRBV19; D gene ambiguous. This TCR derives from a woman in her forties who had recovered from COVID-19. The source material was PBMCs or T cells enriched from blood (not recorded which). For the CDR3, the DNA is TGTGCCAGTAGTATAATTTTCGCGGAACCGAACTATGGCTACACCTTC. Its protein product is CASSIIFAEPNYGYTF.